Following are 23 T cell receptor beta chains from one sample sequenced in a study of shared clonotypes between healthy human individuals. Sequenced by immunoSEQ multiplex PCR; TCRdb stores in-frame clones only, minus some. The sample contains about 1.5 million clones, nearly 99% of which appear only once. The sample was naive CD4+ T cells sorted from blood. Subset given: CD45RA+ positively selected. These receptors originate from a man aged 30 to 39 in good health.

The rearrangement joins TRBV5-5 to TRBJ1-4; 8 nucleotides line up with TRBD1. V was clipped by 0 bases and J by 6 bases; unmatched bases: 7. This CDR3 region has 16 residues. Germline CDR1 and CDR2: SGHKS and YYEKEE (reference sequence). The CDR3 nucleotides read TGTGCCAGCAGCTTGGTGGCGGGACAGGAGTATGAAAAACTGTTTTTT. Translated: CASSLVAGQEYEKLFF.

The CDR3 is CASSLHRGPYEQYF. The CDR3, as DNA: TGTGCCAGCAGCCTTCACAGGGGGCCCTACGAGCAGTACTTC. This sequence joins TRBV7-2 and TRBJ2-7, with TRBD1 matching over 9 bases. The CDR3 length is 14 residues. Per germline, CDR1 SGHTA and CDR2 FQGNSA. V lost 5 bases to trimming and J lost 2 bases; unmatched junction nucleotides: 4.

This chain uses TRBV14 with TRBJ2-1; 8 bases are a match to TRBD1. CDR1 and CDR2 from the germline V gene are SGHDN and FVKESK. The CDR3 contains 18 residues. V shed 1 base and J 7 bases; nucleotides not matched to a gene: 15. The CDR3 is CASSQAWTGLGVLNEQFF. CDR3 bases: TGTGCCAGCAGCCAAGCGTGGACAGGGCTTGGCGTGTTGAATGAGCAGTTCTTC. Full variable domain (missing parts from reference TRBV14 and TRBJ2-1): EAGVTQFPSHSVIEKGQTVTLRCDPISGHDNLYWYRRVMGKEIKFLLHFVKESKQDESGMPNNRFLAERTGGTYSTLKVQPAELEDSGVYFCASSQAWTGLGVLNEQFFGPGTRLTVL.

This chain connects TRBV2 to TRBJ1-4; possibly TRBD1 for D (6 bases). V shed 7 bases and J shed 4 bases, with 16 bases lying between them. The germline V gene has CDR1 SNHLY and CDR2 FYNNEI. This CDR3 contains 15 residues. CDR3 protein: CASTLPGGHNEKLFF. The CDR3, as DNA: TGTGCCAGCACTCTCCCGGGGGGACATAATGAAAAACTGTTTTTT.

V usage is TRBV7-2 and J usage is TRBJ2-3, with 8 bases fitting TRBD2. Germline CDR1 SGHTA, CDR2 FQGNSA. The CDR3 loop spans 17 amino acids. Trimming took 4 bases from V and 2 from J; bases not matched to a gene: 11. The CDR3 DNA reads TGTGCCAGCAGCTCCCAGCGGGAGAGCCGTTACACAGATACGCAGTATTTT. It yields the protein CASSSQRESRYTDTQYF.

The chain is built from TRBV11-2 and TRBJ2-1; tentative D call: TRBD1 (7 bases). The V gene lost 5 bases and the J gene lost 5 bases, with 22 bases spanning the gap. This CDR3 is built from 17 residues. The V gene's germline CDR1 is SGHAT and CDR2 FQNNGV. The CDR3 region has the DNA TGTGCCAGCAGCCCTATTCTACAGGGGAGGAGACACAATGAGCAGTTCTTC. Residues: CASSPILQGRRHNEQFF.

Concerning this clone itself: The same CDR3 is also encoded by other DNA sequences in this sample. The V and J genes are TRBV5-1 and TRBJ1-2, with TRBD1 identical over 8 bases. Germline-derived CDR1 and CDR2 are SGHRS and YFSETQ. Trimming took 4 bases from V and 2 from J; bases not matched to a gene: 4. CDR3 length equals 14 residues. As DNA, the CDR3 is TGCGCCAGCAGCCAGGGGACAGGCAACTATGGCTACACCTTC. Its protein product is CASSQGTGNYGYTF. The variable domain in full, completed from reference TRBV5-1 and TRBJ1-2, reads KAGVTQTPRYLIKTRGQQVTLSCSPISGHRSVSWYQQTPGQGLQFLFEYFSETQRNKGNFPGRFSGRQFSNSRSEMNVSTLELGDSALYLCASSQGTGNYGYTFGSGTRLTVV.

This rearrangement joins TRBV5-4 to TRBJ2-1; unclear D gene. This CDR3 is 13 amino acids long. The germline V gene encodes CDR1 SGHNT and CDR2 YYREEE (reference sequence). V was clipped by 4 bases and J by 7 bases, with 12 bases between them. CDR3: CASSLNSRNEQFF. CDR3 in DNA: TGTGCCAGCAGCCTAAACTCGCGTAATGAGCAGTTCTTC. The entire variable domain, with the rest obtained from reference TRBV5-4 and TRBJ2-1, is as follows: ETGVTQSPTHLIKTRGQQVTLRCSSQSGHNTVSWYQQALGQGPQFIFQYYREEENGRGNFPPRFSGLQFPNYSSELNVNALELDDSALYLCASSLNSRNEQFFGPGTRLTVL.

The chain has TRBV10-3 and TRBJ1-2; D remains unclear. Germline-derived CDR1 and CDR2 are ENHRY and SYGVKD. The CDR3 is 13 amino acids. The V and J ends lost 2 bases and 1 base respectively, with 5 bases between them. Here the CDR3 reads CAISEIINYGYTF. DNA for the CDR3: TGTGCCATCAGTGAGATAATTAACTATGGCTACACCTTC.

The chain recombines TRBV14 with TRBJ2-3; 8 positions match TRBD2. In germline, CDR1 is SGHDN, CDR2 FVKESK. The CDR3 covers 16 residues. After removal of 4 bases from V and 3 bases from J, the junction contained 9 bases not matched to a gene. The CDR3 nucleotides read TGTGCCAGCAGCCGCCTCGGGACTAGTGCGACAGATACGCAGTATTTT. Its translation: CASSRLGTSATDTQYF.

This CDR3 reads CASSLAPGQNYGYTF. The CDR3 DNA is TGCGCCAGCAGCTTGGCCCCGGGACAGAACTATGGCTACACCTTC. The V and J genes are TRBV5-1 and TRBJ1-2, with TRBD1 matching 7 bases. CDR1 and CDR2 from the germline V gene are SGHRS and YFSETQ. The CDR3 runs 15 residues. J lost 2 bases, V lost 0 bases, and 4 bases had no gene match.

This chain connects TRBV27 to TRBJ2-4, with 9 bases aligning to TRBD1. This CDR3 comprises 14 residues. Germline loops: CDR1 MNHEY, CDR2 SMNVEV (reference sequence). V trimming: 8 bases; J trimming: 6 bases; junction bases outside the gene matches: 8. CDR3 nucleotides: TGTGCCAGCGGGAAACAGGGGGCTGGAAACATTCAGTACTTC. Translated, it gives CASGKQGAGNIQYF.

V is TRBV5-8 and J is TRBJ2-5; 10 nucleotides line up with TRBD1. Germline V gives CDR1 SGHTS, CDR2 YDEGEE. J lost 5 bases, V lost 2 bases, and 15 bases had no gene match. The CDR3 runs 18 residues. The CDR3 DNA sequence: TGTGCCAGCAGCTTCGGGACAGGGGCAGCCCTAGGAGGGGAGACCCAGTACTTC. Encoded protein: CASSFGTGAALGGETQYF.

V and J are TRBV9 and TRBJ2-1, with D perhaps matching TRBD2 (5 bases). From germline, CDR1 is SGDLS and CDR2 YYNGEE. Trimming pared 0 bases from V and 9 bases from J, leaving 10 bases between. The CDR3 consists of 13 residues. Here the CDR3 reads CASSVEGRGEQFF. As DNA, the CDR3 is TGTGCCAGCAGCGTAGAGGGCCGGGGTGAGCAGTTCTTC.

V and J are TRBV2 and TRBJ2-5; 8 bases line up with TRBD2. The CDR3 length is 17 residues. Unmatched junction bases numbered 16, after V lost 6 bases and J lost 4 bases. Germline values: CDR1 SNHLY, CDR2 FYNNEI. The CDR3 loop reads CASSPNHSGSIRETQYF. CDR3 coding DNA: TGTGCCAGCAGCCCAAACCACAGCGGGAGTATAAGAGAGACCCAGTACTTC.

This chain connects TRBV7-2 to TRBJ1-5; D unclear. Germline V gene lookup returns CDR1 SGHTA and CDR2 FQGNSA. Trimming cost V 5 bases and J 2 bases, with 13 bases left between them. The CDR3 is made up of 15 amino acids. The DNA for the CDR3 is TGTGCCAGCAGCCTCCAACCAACTGGCAATCAGCCCCAGCATTTT. This gives the protein CASSLQPTGNQPQHF.

CDR3 in amino acids: CASSQDGLAASTDTQYF. DNA for the CDR3: TGTGCCAGCAGCCAAGATGGGCTAGCGGCTAGCACAGATACGCAGTATTTT. The rearrangement joins TRBV4-2 to TRBJ2-3, with 7 bases that match TRBD2. V was pared by 0 bases and J by 0 bases, with 6 bases of the junction left unmatched. This CDR3 has 17 amino acids. Germline V lookup: CDR1 LGHNA, CDR2 YNFKEQ.

V and J are TRBV28 and TRBJ1-1, with D possibly matching TRBD1 (5 bases). This CDR3 has 14 amino acids. The germline V gene has CDR1 MDHEN and CDR2 SYDVKM. Trimming took 7 bases from V and 0 from J, leaving 12 bases between them. The CDR3 bases are TGTGCCAGCATCACTGGGGCGTTGAACACTGAAGCTTTCTTT. It encodes CASITGALNTEAFF.

This chain links TRBV28 with TRBJ2-1; 7 nucleotides agree with TRBD1. Germline V CDR1 and CDR2: MDHEN, SYDVKM. Trimming at V came to 3 bases and at J to 1 base, leaving 6 bases not matched to a gene. The CDR3 runs 16 residues. The chain's CDR3 is CASSFWGRGSYNEQFF. In DNA, the CDR3 is TGTGCCAGCAGTTTTTGGGGCAGGGGGTCCTACAATGAGCAGTTCTTC.

The genes are TRBV6-1 and TRBJ1-2; 8 nucleotides agree with TRBD1. V was clipped by 1 base and J by 4 bases; unmatched bases: 2. The CDR3 runs 14 residues. Germline-derived CDR1 and CDR2 are MNHNS and SASEGT. This CDR3 is CASSEGTGSYGYTF. CDR3 DNA sequence: TGTGCCAGCAGTGAAGGGACAGGGAGCTATGGCTACACCTTC.

This sequence joins TRBV19 and TRBJ1-2; D not resolved. CDR1 is LNHDA, CDR2 SQIVND, per germline (reference sequence). The V end was cut by 2 bases, the J end by 2 bases, with 12 bases between. The CDR3 has 15 residues. In nucleotides, the CDR3 is TGTGCCAGTAGTATATGGGAGAGGCGAAACTATGGCTACACCTTC. Its protein product is CASSIWERRNYGYTF. The full variable domain, in which reference TRBV19 and TRBJ1-2 provide the parts outside the CDR3, is DGGITQSPKYLFRKEGQNVTLSCEQNLNHDAMYWYRQDPGQGLRLIYYSQIVNDFQKGDIAEGYSVSREKKESFPLTVTSAQKNPTAFYLCASSIWERRNYGYTFGSGTRLTVV.

The rearrangement joins TRBV19 to TRBJ1-5; D is uncertain. Germline V gene lookup returns CDR1 LNHDA and CDR2 SQIVND (reference sequence). This CDR3 has 14 residues. V was shortened by 0 bases and J by 3 bases, with 6 bases between the two germline ends. The CDR3 nucleotides read TGTGCCAGTAGTATAGACAGGTTCAATCAGCCCCAGCATTTT. It codes for CASSIDRFNQPQHF.

The chain has TRBV5-1 and TRBJ2-1; D is tentatively TRBD1 or TRBD2 (6 bases each). CDR1 and CDR2 (germline): SGHRS, YFSETQ. The CDR3 runs 16 residues. V was shortened by 3 bases and J by 2 bases, with 15 bases between the two germline ends. The CDR3 DNA reads as TGCGCCAGCAGCTCGGGGGCCAGGGTGCCCTACAATGAGCAGTTCTTC. Amino acid sequence: CASSSGARVPYNEQFF.